This T cell receptor beta chain was captured in a study of blood T cell repertoires in COVID-19. Original analysis: The assay estimated nucleated cells by amplifying reference gene primers. Libraries were prepared by immunoSEQ multiplex PCR; TCRdb keeps only in-frame clonotypes and omits some of them. V and J calls and clone size are given by that table; D and trimming were obtained from the DNA. Seen here are fewer than 300,000 clones, approximately 91% observed once, and the top ten hold roughly 9%. The CDR3 consists of 13 residues. From germline, CDR1 is SGDLS and CDR2 YYNGEE. Trimming took off 4 bases at V and 2 bases at J, with 10 bases between the two ends.

Material: peripheral blood. The receptor's source is a man aged 18-30 years with active or convalescent COVID-19. The genes are TRBV9 and TRBJ2-7, with D perhaps TRBD1 (6 bases). CDR3 bases: TGTGCCAGCAGCCAGACAGGAACCTACGAGCAGTACTTC. Its protein product is CASSQTGTYEQYF.